This passage covers 20 T cell receptor beta chains from one sample sequenced in a study of blood T cell repertoires in COVID-19. Here immunoSEQ multiplex PCR was the method, and the copy in TCRdb shows in-frame clones only, minus some. The sample records about 190,000 clones, roughly 73% being singletons. The sequenced sample was peripheral blood. These receptors came from a woman of 80 years or more with active or convalescent COVID-19.

The sample holds a few counts of this clone. This chain links TRBV2 with TRBJ1-2, with D perhaps matching TRBD1 (5 bases). This CDR3 is 16 amino acids long. Germline values: CDR1 SNHLY, CDR2 FYNNEI. Trimming cost V 1 base and J 0 bases, with 12 bases left between them. CDR3: CASSEVQGWANYGYTF. Here the CDR3 DNA reads TGTGCCAGCAGTGAAGTCCAGGGATGGGCTAACTATGGCTACACCTTC.

V and J are TRBV3-1 (or the pseudogene TRBV3-2) and TRBJ2-1; D may be TRBD1 (5 bases). The germline gives CDR1 LGHDT, CDR2 YNNKEL (reference sequence). The length of the CDR3 is 14 residues. Trimming left V 5 bases short and J 6 bases short, with 14 bases between. The DNA for the CDR3 is TGTGCCAGCAGCTACCGAACAGGTTTCAATGAGCAGTTCTTC. Protein sequence: CASSYRTGFNEQFF.

The chain has TRBV7-9 and TRBJ2-1, with 9 bases fitting TRBD2. Germline V lookup: CDR1 SEHNR, CDR2 FQNEAQ (reference sequence). The trim removed 4 bases at V and 9 bases at J, leaving 7 bases unmatched. CDR3 length: 14 amino acids. The CDR3 sequence: CASSSLGLAGEQFF. The CDR3 DNA reads TGTGCCAGCAGCTCACTGGGACTAGCCGGTGAGCAGTTCTTC.

This chain uses TRBV28 with TRBJ1-4; no definite D call. The CDR3 has 15 amino acids. Germline values: CDR1 MDHEN, CDR2 SYDVKM. V dropped 1 base and J dropped 0 bases, with 6 bases sitting between them. CDR3 nucleotide sequence: TGTGCCAGCAGTTTATTGGGAGCAACTAATGAAAAACTGTTTTTT. Protein: CASSLLGATNEKLFF. Supplemented by reference TRBV28 and TRBJ1-4, the full variable domain reads DVKVTQSSRYLVKRTGEKVFLECVQDMDHENMFWYRQDPGLGLRLIYFSYDVKMKEKGDIPEGYSVSREKKERFSLILESASTNQTSMYLCASSLLGATNEKLFFGSGTQLSVL.

J is TRBJ1-1 and V is TRBV21-1; TRBD1, as called in the table, went unchecked against the DNA. TRBV21-1 is a pseudogene segment. The CDR3 has 16 residues. The CDR3 is CASSKDMTAINTEAFF. CDR3 nucleotide sequence: TGTGCCAGCAGCAAAGATATGACAGCGATAAACACTGAAGCTTTCTTT.

This chain links TRBV5-7 with TRBJ1-3; TRBD1 agrees at 7 bases. TRBV5-7 is an ORF, and what it does is uncertain. V trimming: 4 bases; J trimming: 1 base; junction bases outside the gene matches: 5. The CDR3 is 15 amino acids. CDR3 in amino acids: CASSVQGSSGNTIYF. CDR3 nucleotide sequence: TGTGCCAGCAGCGTACAGGGGAGTTCTGGAAACACCATATATTTT.

The chain carries TRBV5-4 and TRBJ2-7, with TRBD1 matching 9 bases. The V and J ends lost 0 bases and 3 bases, in that order; junction bases with no gene match: 7. Germline lookup yields CDR1 SGHNT and CDR2 YYREEE (reference sequence). This CDR3 has 16 amino acids. This CDR3 is CASSLGFGTGSYEQYF. The CDR3 coding sequence is TGTGCCAGCAGCTTGGGGTTCGGGACAGGGAGCTACGAGCAGTACTTC.

CDR3 DNA: TGTGCCAGCAGAGAGCCAGATACGCAGTATTTT. It is translated as CASREPDTQYF. The chain uses TRBV2 and TRBJ2-3; D is unclear. Trimming removed 6 bases at V and 4 bases at J, with 5 bases between. The CDR3 consists of 11 residues. CDR1 and CDR2 (germline): SNHLY, FYNNEI. The whole variable domain, remainder taken from reference TRBV2 and TRBJ2-3, is EPEVTQTPSHQVTQMGQEVILRCVPISNHLYFYWYRQILGQKVEFLVSFYNNEISEKSEIFDDQFSVERPDGSNFTLKIRSTKLEDSAMYFCASREPDTQYFGPGTRLTVL.

In its sample, this clone was seen a few times. Here the CDR3 reads CASKGGQYRYEQYF. As DNA, the CDR3 is TGTGCCAGCAAGGGGGGACAGTATCGCTACGAGCAGTACTTC. The chain recombines TRBV2 with TRBJ2-7; D possibly corresponds to TRBD1 (7 bases). The V gene lost 7 bases and the J gene lost 3 bases, with 16 bases spanning the gap. Germline assignment: CDR1 SNHLY and CDR2 FYNNEI. The CDR3 is 14 amino acids.

J is TRBJ2-1 and V is TRBV4-2; 13 bases are a match to TRBD2. Germline CDR1 LGHNA, CDR2 YNFKEQ. J was trimmed by 6 bases and V by 4 bases; bases with no gene match: 12. There are 18 residues in the CDR3. The chain's CDR3 is CASSPPVETSGGANEQFF. In DNA form, the CDR3 reads TGTGCCAGCAGCCCTCCGGTCGAAACTAGCGGGGGGGCCAATGAGCAGTTCTTC.

This sequence joins TRBV5-1 and TRBJ1-1; no definite D call. Germline CDR1 reads SGHRS; CDR2 reads YFSETQ. This CDR3 is 12 amino acids long. V dropped 4 bases and J dropped 3 bases, with 7 bases sitting between them. The CDR3 DNA sequence: TGCGCCAGCAGCCTCCAGGACACTGAAGCTTTCTTT. It translates to CASSLQDTEAFF.

The chain uses TRBV10-1 and TRBJ2-1; 15 nucleotides match TRBD2. V lost 3 bases and J lost 7; bases outside the gene matches: 4. Germline CDR1 is WNHNN and CDR2 is SYGVQD (reference sequence). The CDR3 sequence is 16 residues long. The CDR3 reads CASSEGLAGGRNEQFF. The CDR3 nucleotides read TGCGCCAGCAGTGAAGGACTAGCGGGGGGGCGGAATGAGCAGTTCTTC.

The V and J genes are TRBV27 and TRBJ2-5; no clear D. V was pared by 6 bases and J by 2 bases, with 13 bases between. Germline CDR1 MNHEY, CDR2 SMNVEV (reference sequence). This CDR3 contains 14 residues. The CDR3 region is CASSNSYDQETQYF. The CDR3, as DNA: TGTGCCAGCAGCAACAGCTACGATCAAGAGACCCAGTACTTC.

The count of this clone is one. The V call is TRBV13, the J call TRBJ2-1, with D possibly TRBD1 on 6 matching bases. Trimming cost V 3 bases and J 6 bases, with 15 bases left between them. Germline loops: CDR1 PRHDT, CDR2 FYEKMQ (reference sequence). The CDR3 totals 15 residues. The CDR3 DNA reads as TGTGCCAGCAGCTTTCGGGGACACCGGGGCAATGAGCAGTTCTTC. This sequence encodes CASSFRGHRGNEQFF.

The V call is TRBV4-2, the J call TRBJ2-7, with 8 positions matching TRBD2. The CDR3 contains 17 residues. The trim removed 4 bases at V and 0 bases at J, leaving 11 bases unmatched. The germline CDR1 and CDR2 sequences are LGHNA and YNFKEQ. CDR3 DNA sequence: TGTGCCAGCAGCCTAAGCACGAGCGGGGGCGACTCCTACGAGCAGTACTTC. Translated: CASSLSTSGGDSYEQYF.

The V gene is TRBV2, the J gene TRBJ2-7; 11 bases match TRBD1. CDR1 is SNHLY and CDR2 is FYNNEI in the germline V gene. The CDR3 sequence is 13 residues long. V gave up 7 bases and J gave up 3 bases; unmatched junction bases: 2. The CDR3 DNA reads TGTGCCAGCATCGGGACAGGGGGCTACGAGCAGTACTTC. Amino acid sequence: CASIGTGGYEQYF.

The chain has TRBV3-1 (or the pseudogene TRBV3-2) and TRBJ1-2; 7 nucleotides line up with TRBD1. The germline gives CDR1 LGHDT, CDR2 YNNKEL (reference sequence). The CDR3 covers 17 residues. The V segment lost 4 bases and the J segment 5 bases; nucleotides outside the gene matches: 16. CDR3 residues: CASSPQAHRGRRYGYTF. CDR3 in DNA: TGTGCCAGCAGCCCTCAAGCCCACAGGGGTCGACGATATGGCTACACCTTC.

The genes are TRBV5-1 and TRBJ2-5, with TRBD2 identical over 8 bases. Trimming at V came to 0 bases and at J to 5 bases, leaving 6 bases not matched to a gene. Per germline, CDR1 SGHRS and CDR2 YFSETQ. The CDR3 has 15 amino acids. The CDR3 region is CASSLVRGERETQYF. DNA of the CDR3: TGCGCCAGCAGCTTGGTGCGGGGGGAGAGGGAGACCCAGTACTTC.

This chain joins TRBV27 and TRBJ1-2; TRBD1 matches 8 bases. CDR3 length: 14 residues. V shed 3 bases and J 4 bases; nucleotides not matched to a gene: 4. CDR1 is MNHEY, CDR2 SMNVEV, per germline (reference sequence). CDR3 sequence: CASSFGQGGYGYTF. CDR3 DNA sequence: TGTGCCAGCAGTTTCGGACAGGGTGGCTATGGCTACACCTTC.

This rearrangement joins TRBV24-1 to TRBJ1-2; the D is unclear. The germline V gene has CDR1 KGHDR and CDR2 SFDVKD. The CDR3 spans 14 residues. With 4 bases removed from V and 8 bases from J, the gap between germline ends came to 16 bases. CDR3: CATSDLDGVNGYTF. In DNA form, the CDR3 reads TGTGCCACCAGTGACCTGGACGGGGTCAACGGCTACACCTTC.